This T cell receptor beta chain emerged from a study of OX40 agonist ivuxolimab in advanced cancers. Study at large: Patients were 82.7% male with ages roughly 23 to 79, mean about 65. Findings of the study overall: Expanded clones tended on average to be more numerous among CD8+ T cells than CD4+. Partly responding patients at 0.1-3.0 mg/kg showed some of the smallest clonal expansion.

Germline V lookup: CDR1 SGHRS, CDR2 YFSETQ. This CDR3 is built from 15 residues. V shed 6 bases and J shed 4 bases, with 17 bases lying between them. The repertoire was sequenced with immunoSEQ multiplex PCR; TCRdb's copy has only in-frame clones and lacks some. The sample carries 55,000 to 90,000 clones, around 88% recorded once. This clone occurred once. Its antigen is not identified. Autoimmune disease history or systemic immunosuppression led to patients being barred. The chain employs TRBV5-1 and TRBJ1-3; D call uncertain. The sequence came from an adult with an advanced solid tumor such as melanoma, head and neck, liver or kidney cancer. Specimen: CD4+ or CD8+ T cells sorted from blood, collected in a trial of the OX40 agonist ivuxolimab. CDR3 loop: CASTPGEASGNTIYF. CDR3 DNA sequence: TGCGCCAGCACCCCCGGCGAAGCCTCCGGAAACACCATATATTTT. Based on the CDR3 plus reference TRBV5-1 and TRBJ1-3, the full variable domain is KAGVTQTPRYLIKTRGQQVTLSCSPISGHRSVSWYQQTPGQGLQFLFEYFSETQRNKGNFPGRFSGRQFSNSRSEMNVSTLELGDSALYLCASTPGEASGNTIYFGEGSWLTVV.